This T cell receptor beta chain was obtained from a study of T cell clusters in autoimmune cytopenias. TRB amplification used 200 to 250 ng of peripheral blood genomic DNA. CDR3 size: 17 residues. The germline V gene has CDR1 DFQATT and CDR2 SNEGSKA (reference sequence). Study-level results: The T cell clusters came from computational analysis alone and lack functional validation. Comparing secondary cytopenia with chronic lymphocytic leukemia showed no cluster-lack signature, apparently masked by lymphoma repertoire. Active autoimmune hepatitis patients had about 3.3-fold fewer exclusive TRB clusters than healthy donors.

Multiplex touch-down PCR amplified TRB using TRB-A and TRB-B pools in one tube. TCRdb re-called the multiplex PCR reads, yielding one record per CDR3 amino acid sequence without DNA. Reported are around 8,000 distinct CDR3 sequences; the ten largest clones contain 25% to 30%. On this clonotype: Its antigen is unknown.

The sample taken for sequencing was peripheral blood. This TCR was recovered from a human donor with an autoimmune cytopenia or autoimmune hepatitis (not recorded which). The V call is TRBV20-1, the J call TRBJ2-3; TCRdb gives TRBD2 as the D gene, but with no DNA this cannot be confirmed. CDR3 sequence reads: CSASGTSGRAPGDTQYF.